Given below is one TCR beta chain in context. Its target is not known. These data originate in a study of immune evolution from preneoplasia to lung adenocarcinoma. Regarding the study as a whole: From normal lung to invasive adenocarcinoma, top clone frequencies appeared to decrease. Later-stage lesions appeared to have more T cells, more diversity, less clonality.

Libraries were prepared by immunoSEQ multiplex PCR; TCRdb keeps only in-frame clonotypes and omits some of them. This table has about 14,000 clones, around 80% appearing once. Trimming stripped 1 base from V and 3 bases from J, with 6 bases between. The CDR3 runs 14 residues. In germline, CDR1 is SGHTA, CDR2 FQGNSA. Resections took place in Japan or China from about 2014 to 2018. The material sequenced was FFPE minimally invasive lung adenocarcinoma tissue. The J gene is TRBJ1-4, the V gene TRBV7-2; tentatively, D is TRBD1 (5 bases). This TCR derives from a person aged 65 to 79 with lung adenocarcinoma. CDR3 nucleotides: TGTGCCAGCAGCTTAGGGGGGGCTAATGAAAAACTGTTTTTT. Protein sequence: CASSLGGANEKLFF.